The entry that follows covers one T cell receptor (beta chain) sequence. Its specificity is not known. Little can be read into the size of this beta chain, an off-target read in a library designed for alpha chains. Trimming removed 8 bases at V and 5 bases at J, with 10 bases between. The CDR3 loop spans 12 amino acids. Germline loops: CDR1 WNHNN, CDR2 SYGVQD (reference sequence). The sample originates from a study of spatial heterogeneity in lung cancer. Findings and caveats of the study: How many expanded intratumoral alpha and beta TCRs were present tracked the tumor mutation count, which was a count of nonsynonymous mutations.

Time point given: sample taken at primary tumor resection. The donors, about 74 patients with untreated early-stage non-small cell lung cancer, provided the samples. From the 5' RACE reads, TCRdb called clonotypes with MiXCR, one entry per CDR3 protein. This sample has 7,500 to 8,000 distinct CDR3 sequences, with approximately 7% found just once. Sequenced material: lung tumor tissue, taken at surgery. This rearrangement joins TRBV10-1 to TRBJ1-5; D is ambiguous. The TCR sequence derives from a female donor with early-stage non-small cell lung cancer. The CDR3 nucleotides read TGCGCCAGCCCGAATACGGATCAGCCCCAGCATTTT. Translated, it gives CASPNTDQPQHF.